This T cell receptor beta chain comes out of a study of post-analysis software for immune sequencing data. Study context: The study covered relapsing-remitting, secondary progressive and progressive-relapsing courses of multiple sclerosis. General study points: Under F measure analysis, samples from one preparation batch co-clustered strongly. Patients with multiple sclerosis recorded significantly lower normalized Chao1 diversity than controls, the study found.

Sequencing libraries made from TCR beta cDNA carried unique molecular identifiers. When about 0.95 to 10 million T cells were used, they gave roughly 500,000 cDNA molecules. Each CDR3 protein gets one entry after TCRdb re-called the PCR reads with MiXCR. This sample has some 690,000 distinct CDR3 sequences, with about 60% found just once. In this sample, this clonotype turned up a few times. What it recognizes is unknown. Sequencing used blood. The sequence derives from a girl aged 2 to 10 with multiple sclerosis.

The CDR3: CASSPSTGTSGRGNGNEQFF. The CDR3 nucleotides are TGTGCCAGCAGCCCCTCAACCGGGACTAGCGGGAGGGGTAATGGGAATGAGCAGTTCTTC. The chain combines TRBV12-3 or TRBV12-4 with TRBJ2-1; 16 bases align to TRBD2. V shed 6 bases and J 7 bases; nucleotides not matched to a gene: 18. The CDR3 runs to 20 residues.